These T cell receptor beta chains were read from a single sample in a study of CD8 T cells in Susac syndrome. TCRdb redid the calling of the immunoSEQ multiplex PCR reads with MiXCR, one entry per CDR3 protein. The sample has around 190,000 distinct CDR3 sequences, roughly 94% seen once. Sequencing was performed on CD4+ T cells from PBMCs. The receptors were sampled from a human donor in good health. Both conserved end residues are part of each CDR3. A D gene is named only where the DNA matches it firmly. Clone size is shown for a subset of rows, as once, few, many or a class of expanded clone.

clone size,D gene,V gene,J gene,CDR3 DNA,CDR3 protein
NA,NA,TRBV7-2,TRBJ2-3,TGTGCCAGCAGCCGGGTGGGGGATACGCAGTATTTT,CASSRVGDTQYF
NA,NA,TRBV27,TRBJ2-5,TGTGCCAGCACCTCGGCAGGGGAAGAGACCCAGTACTTC,CASTSAGEETQYF
NA,NA,TRBV18,TRBJ2-7,TGTGCCAGCTCACCCGACAGACAGACCGAGAAGTGGCAGTACTTC,CASSPDRQTEKWQYF
NA,NA,TRBV12-3/TRBV12-4,TRBJ1-1,TGTGCCAGCAGTACCGGGCCCTATCCTGAAGCTTTCTTT,CASSTGPYPEAFF
NA,NA,TRBV29-1,TRBJ1-2,TGCAGCGTTGACTTCGGCTATGGCTACACCTTC,CSVDFGYGYTF
NA,TRBD1,TRBV3-1,TRBJ1-2,TGTGCCAGCAGCCACGGACAGGGGGCCATCTATGGCTACACCTTC,CASSHGQGAIYGYTF
NA,NA,TRBV12-3/TRBV12-4,TRBJ2-1,TGTGCCAGCAGTTTACGGATAGGGAGTACAAGTGAGCAGTTCTTC,CASSLRIGSTSEQFF
NA,NA,TRBV20-1,TRBJ2-4,TGCAGTGCTAGACCCCCAGGGATTGAGGAGAGCATTCAGTACTTC,CSARPPGIEESIQYF
NA,TRBD2,TRBV30,TRBJ2-1,TGTGCCTGGAGTCTTGGCCAACTAGCGGGGGGATCCTACAATGAGCAGTTCTTC,CAWSLGQLAGGSYNEQFF
NA,NA,TRBV6-5,TRBJ2-5,TGTGCCAGCAGTTACGAAAGGGGTCGGGAGACCCAGTACTTC,CASSYERGRETQYF
NA,NA,TRBV7-9,TRBJ2-5,TGTGCCAGCTTAGGCGCGGAGACCCAGTACTTC,CASLGAETQYF
NA,NA,TRBV28,TRBJ1-5,TGTGCCAGCAGCCAATCGGCTCAGCCCCAGCATTTT,CASSQSAQPQHF
NA,NA,TRBV5-1,TRBJ2-3,TGCGCCAGCAGCTTGGCCTACCGAGATACGCAGTATTTT,CASSLAYRDTQYF
NA,NA,TRBV3-1,TRBJ2-7,TGTGCCAGCAGCCCTCAGGGGTCCTCTTCCTACGAGCAGTACTTC,CASSPQGSSSYEQYF
NA,NA,TRBV29-1,TRBJ2-7,TGCAGCGTTGAAGATCCCCAGGGTGGCTACGAGCAGTACTTC,CSVEDPQGGYEQYF
NA,NA,TRBV9,TRBJ1-1,TGTGCCAGCAGCCAGGGGTATGGCACTGAAGTTTTCTTT,CASSQGYGTEVFF
NA,TRBD2,TRBV7-7,TRBJ2-1,TGTGCTAGCAGCTTAGGACTAGCGGGAGAAGAGCAGTTCTTC,CASSLGLAGEEQFF
NA,NA,TRBV20-1,TRBJ2-7,TGCAGTGCCATAGTTACGAACCAGGGTTGGGGGCAGTACTTC,CSAIVTNQGWGQYF
NA,TRBD1,TRBV7-9,TRBJ2-5,TGTGCCAGCAGCTTTGCCGACAGGGTCCAAGAGACCCAGTACTTC,CASSFADRVQETQYF
NA,NA,TRBV20-1,TRBJ1-4,TGCAGTTCAACAGGGCAGAAGGAAAAACTGTTTTTT,CSSTGQKEKLFF
once,NA,TRBV6-2/TRBV6-3,TRBJ2-5,TGTGCCAGCAGTTACTTTGGGTTGCAAGAGACCCAGTACTTC,CASSYFGLQETQYF
few,NA,TRBV18,TRBJ2-5,TGTGCCAGCTCCCGCCTCCGGGGTGAGGAGACCCAGTACTTC,CASSRLRGEETQYF
NA,NA,TRBV4-1,TRBJ2-3,TGCGCCAGCAGCCAAGGATTGGGCAGGGGCACGGATACGCAGTATTTT,CASSQGLGRGTDTQYF
NA,NA,TRBV29-1,TRBJ1-3,TGCAGCGTTGTCGTCGGACCCCAGAACACCATATATTTT,CSVVVGPQNTIYF